The 15 T cell receptor beta chains below come from one sample, sequenced in a study of blood T cell repertoires in COVID-19. Some clones are missing from TCRdb's copy, which holds only in-frame ones; the method was immunoSEQ multiplex PCR. In the table there are about 190,000 clones, about 85% of which are singletons. The source material was peripheral blood. The receptor set was obtained from a human donor in a cohort sampled during active COVID-19.

This chain connects TRBV3-1 (or the pseudogene TRBV3-2) to TRBJ1-5; 7 nucleotides match TRBD1. After removal of 5 bases from V and 5 bases from J, the junction contained 6 bases not matched to a gene. Germline CDR1 is LGHDT and CDR2 is YNNKEL (reference sequence). The CDR3 sequence is 14 residues long. The CDR3 region has the DNA TGTGCCAGCAGCGAAACAGGGGTCCATCAGCCCCAGCATTTT. It is translated as CASSETGVHQPQHF.

V and J are TRBV27 and TRBJ2-6; D not certain. Germline V gene lookup returns CDR1 MNHEY and CDR2 SMNVEV (reference sequence). Trimming removed 2 bases at V and 0 bases at J, with 8 bases between. This CDR3 has 16 residues. CDR3: CASSLTRTSGANVLTF. The CDR3 nucleotides read TGTGCCAGCAGTTTAACACGAACCTCTGGGGCCAACGTCCTGACTTTC.

The V and J genes are TRBV11-3 and TRBJ2-1; D ambiguous. CDR3 length: 13 residues. Trimming removed 1 base from V and 9 bases from J, with 10 bases in between. Looked up from germline, CDR1 is SGHNT and CDR2 is YENEEA. The DNA for the CDR3 is TGTGCCAGCAGCTTAGGGTCAGGCCGTGAGCAGTTCTTC. Translating it yields CASSLGSGREQFF.

This sequence joins TRBV5-1 and TRBJ2-2; 7 bases are a match to TRBD2. The CDR3 extends over 16 amino acids. V shed 6 bases, J shed 6 bases, and the junction held 14 bases outside the gene matches. Germline V gene lookup returns CDR1 SGHRS and CDR2 YFSETQ. CDR3 in amino acids: CASMNGLAAKPGELFF. CDR3 DNA: TGCGCCAGCATGAATGGGCTAGCGGCTAAACCCGGGGAGCTGTTTTTT. Filled out from reference TRBV5-1 and TRBJ2-2, the complete variable domain reads KAGVTQTPRYLIKTRGQQVTLSCSPISGHRSVSWYQQTPGQGLQFLFEYFSETQRNKGNFPGRFSGRQFSNSRSEMNVSTLELGDSALYLCASMNGLAAKPGELFFGEGSRLTVL.

In nucleotides, the CDR3 is TGTGCCAGCACGCAGGGGCCGGGTGCTGAAGCTTTCTTT. Translation: CASTQGPGAEAFF. The chain is built from TRBV6-5 and TRBJ1-1; D is possibly TRBD1 (6 bases). V lost 7 bases to trimming and J lost 6 bases, with 15 bases between them. The CDR3 consists of 13 residues. Looked up from germline, CDR1 is MNHEY and CDR2 is SVGAGI.

This chain connects TRBV9 to TRBJ2-5; D may be TRBD2 (6 bases). The V end lost 4 bases, the J end lost 2 bases, and 15 bases lay between the germline ends. This CDR3 is built from 15 residues. Germline V gives CDR1 SGDLS, CDR2 YYNGEE. The chain's CDR3 is CASSPRPGLQETQYF. DNA of the CDR3: TGTGCCAGCAGCCCGCGGCCGGGACTTCAAGAGACCCAGTACTTC.

This clone came up once. DNA for the CDR3: TGTGCCAGCTCACCCTTGATACAGGGAGACAACTATGGCTACACCTTC. Translated: CASSPLIQGDNYGYTF. J is TRBJ1-2 and V is TRBV18; D perhaps matches TRBD1 (6 bases). Germline assignment: CDR1 KGHSH and CDR2 LQKENI. The V and J ends lost 3 bases and 2 bases respectively, with 16 bases between them. The CDR3 spans 16 residues.

J is TRBJ1-1 and V is TRBV10-3, with no clear D. CDR3 size: 14 residues. V lost 5 bases and J lost 2, with 12 bases in between. Germline loops: CDR1 ENHRY, CDR2 SYGVKD. The CDR3 loop is CAISPGQLNTEAFF. The CDR3 DNA reads TGTGCCATCAGTCCTGGGCAGCTCAACACTGAAGCTTTCTTT.

The CDR3 here is CATTGTESNSPLHF. The DNA for the CDR3 is TGTGCCACCACCGGGACAGAAAGTAATTCACCCCTCCACTTT. V and J are TRBV19 and TRBJ1-6; TRBD1 matches at 7 bases. Germline CDR1 LNHDA, CDR2 SQIVND (reference sequence). CDR3 length: 14 amino acids. Trimming took 10 bases from V and 6 from J; bases not matched to a gene: 9.

The chain carries TRBV24-1 and TRBJ2-1; D possibly corresponds to TRBD1 (5 bases). With 1 base removed from V and 10 bases from J, the gap between germline ends came to 13 bases. Germline values: CDR1 KGHDR, CDR2 SFDVKD. The CDR3 has 14 residues. This CDR3 is CATSDFGAGREQFF. CDR3 nucleotides: TGTGCCACCAGTGATTTTGGGGCAGGGCGCGAGCAGTTCTTC.

The sample holds a few counts of this clone. The chain employs TRBV6-6 and TRBJ2-2; no clear D. Trimming cost V 5 bases and J 0 bases, with 7 bases left between them. The CDR3 has 14 amino acids. The germline gives CDR1 MNHNY, CDR2 SVGAGI (reference sequence). The CDR3 region is CASSLESNTGELFF. DNA for the CDR3: TGTGCCAGCAGTCTGGAGTCGAACACCGGGGAGCTGTTTTTT.

This rearrangement joins TRBV9 to TRBJ2-3; TRBD2 matches at 11 bases. This CDR3 contains 17 residues. Germline V gene lookup returns CDR1 SGDLS and CDR2 YYNGEE. J gave up 0 bases and V 1 base, and 4 bases lay outside the gene matches. The CDR3 protein is CASSVLAGGPSTDTQYF. The CDR3 nucleotides are TGTGCCAGCAGCGTACTAGCGGGGGGCCCTAGCACAGATACGCAGTATTTT.

Here the CDR3 DNA reads TGCGCCAGCAGCTGGGGGGGAGGAGGTTACGAGCAGTACTTC. Its translation: CASSWGGGGYEQYF. The chain has TRBV5-1 and TRBJ2-7; 7 nucleotides match TRBD2. Germline V gene lookup returns CDR1 SGHRS and CDR2 YFSETQ. The CDR3 is 14 amino acids. The V and J ends lost 3 bases and 4 bases, in that order; junction bases with no gene match: 7. Supplemented by reference TRBV5-1 and TRBJ2-7, the full variable domain reads KAGVTQTPRYLIKTRGQQVTLSCSPISGHRSVSWYQQTPGQGLQFLFEYFSETQRNKGNFPGRFSGRQFSNSRSEMNVSTLELGDSALYLCASSWGGGGYEQYFGPGTRLTVT.

V is TRBV6-5 and J is TRBJ2-1; 9 bases are a match to TRBD1. The germline gives CDR1 MNHEY, CDR2 SVGAGI. The V gene end was trimmed by 8 bases and the J gene end by 5 bases; junction bases not matched to a gene: 10. This CDR3 is 15 amino acids long. The CDR3 nucleotides are TGTGCCAGCGGCACACCGGGACAGGGACACAATGAGCAGTTCTTC. It is translated as CASGTPGQGHNEQFF.

The V and J genes are TRBV24-1 and TRBJ2-2; 10 bases match TRBD2. This CDR3 has 17 residues. The germline V gene has CDR1 KGHDR and CDR2 SFDVKD. J was trimmed by 3 bases and V by 3 bases; bases with no gene match: 6. CDR3 bases: TGTGCCACCAGTGATAGTATAGCGGGAGGCTACACCGGGGAGCTGTTTTTT. Amino acid sequence: CATSDSIAGGYTGELFF.